The 18 T cell receptor beta chains below were found in one sample sequenced in a study of radiotherapy plus CTLA-4 blockade in lung cancer. TCRdb keeps only in-frame clones here, not all; method: immunoSEQ multiplex PCR. The sample includes about 60,000 clones, over 70% seen only once; the top ten take roughly 4%. The input for sequencing was peripheral blood, taken from a patient treated with radiotherapy plus ipilimumab. The receptor source for this set is a human donor with non-small cell lung cancer who had a partial response to radiotherapy plus ipilimumab.

The V call is TRBV19, the J call TRBJ1-2; weak D call: TRBD1 (5 bases). The CDR3 has 12 amino acids. The V end lost 7 bases, the J end lost 2 bases, and 8 bases lay between the germline ends. The V gene's germline CDR1 is LNHDA and CDR2 SQIVND (reference sequence). DNA for the CDR3: TGTGCCAGTATCGCAGGGAACTATGGCTACACCTTC. Amino acids: CASIAGNYGYTF.

The chain couples TRBV27 to TRBJ2-7; 7 bases line up with TRBD1. The CDR3 is 15 amino acids. The J segment lost 1 base and the V segment lost 5 bases, leaving 8 bases of the junction unmatched. The germline V gene has CDR1 MNHEY and CDR2 SMNVEV (reference sequence). The CDR3 coding sequence is TGTGCCAGCAGTAGATCCGGGACAGTTTCCTACGAGCAGTACTTC. This encodes CASSRSGTVSYEQYF.

V usage is TRBV9 and J usage is TRBJ2-5, with TRBD1 matching 8 bases. Germline lookup yields CDR1 SGDLS and CDR2 YYNGEE. V dropped 0 bases and J dropped 11; count of bases not matched to a gene: 6. The CDR3 runs 13 residues. The CDR3 loop is CASSVEGQAQQYF. The CDR3 bases are TGTGCCAGCAGCGTAGAGGGACAGGCCCAGCAGTACTTC.

The CDR3 DNA follows: TGTGCCAGCAGCCGCCCCGCAGGGGGTAAAGAGACCCAGTACTTC. It encodes CASSRPAGGKETQYF. The rearrangement links TRBV5-8 to TRBJ2-5; 7 nucleotides match TRBD1. The CDR3 length is 15 residues. From germline, CDR1 is SGHTS and CDR2 YDEGEE. V lost 4 bases, J lost 3 bases, and 9 bases stayed unmatched.

This clone appeared once. This chain connects TRBV14 to TRBJ2-5, with D tentatively TRBD2 (5 bases). Germline values: CDR1 SGHDN, CDR2 FVKESK. CDR3 size: 15 residues. Trimming removed 2 bases from V and 5 bases from J, with 15 bases in between. This CDR3 is CASSQYQAPGETQYF. The CDR3 DNA reads TGTGCCAGCAGCCAATATCAGGCCCCGGGGGAGACCCAGTACTTC.

This chain connects TRBV5-8 to TRBJ2-3; D is unclear. The CDR3 contains 17 residues. The V gene lost 3 bases and the J gene lost 0 bases, with 17 bases spanning the gap. Germline V gene lookup returns CDR1 SGHTS and CDR2 YDEGEE. Written as DNA, the CDR3 is TGTGCCAGCAGCTGGGCGTCAATGGCAGGAAGCACAGATACGCAGTATTTT. Protein sequence: CASSWASMAGSTDTQYF.

This clone occurred once. This CDR3 is CASSQDTLGETQYF. CDR3 nucleotide sequence: TGCGCCAGCAGCCAAGACACTCTAGGAGAGACCCAGTACTTC. The V call is TRBV4-3, the J call TRBJ2-5; no clear D. The V end was cut by 0 bases, the J end by 4 bases, with 9 bases between. Germline V lookup: CDR1 LGHNA, CDR2 YSLEER. The CDR3 consists of 14 residues.

This chain links TRBV4-3 with TRBJ1-4; D might be TRBD1 (6 bases). The CDR3 spans 14 residues. Germline CDR1 reads LGHNA; CDR2 reads YSLEER. With 1 base removed from V and 7 bases from J, the gap between germline ends came to 10 bases. The CDR3 protein is CASSQVLQGEKLFF. For the CDR3, the DNA is TGCGCCAGCAGCCAAGTTCTACAGGGTGAAAAACTGTTTTTT.

This clone showed up just once. The chain couples TRBV6-1 to TRBJ1-1; 7 bases align to TRBD1. V was clipped by 5 bases and J by 11 bases; unmatched bases: 8. Germline V CDR1 and CDR2: MNHNS, SASEGT. This CDR3 spans 12 amino acids. Here the CDR3 reads CASSTIQGYAFF. CDR3 bases: TGTGCCAGCAGTACAATACAGGGGTATGCTTTCTTT.

The chain employs TRBV10-3 and TRBJ1-1, with D unresolved. The germline V and J ends were trimmed by 6 bases and 4 bases, with 12 bases remaining between them. CDR3 length: 13 amino acids. CDR1 and CDR2 from the germline V gene are ENHRY and SYGVKD. CDR3 nucleotide sequence: TGTGCCATCAGCGACAAAGGAGGCACTGAAGCTTTCTTT. The encoded protein is CAISDKGGTEAFF.

The gene calls are TRBV7-8 and TRBJ2-5; 15 bases agree with TRBD2. The V segment lost 3 bases and the J segment 9 bases; nucleotides outside the gene matches: 5. CDR3 length: 15 amino acids. Germline V gene sequence: CDR1 SGHVS, CDR2 FQNEAQ. The CDR3 loop is CASSFGLAGGWAQYF. The CDR3 nucleotides read TGTGCCAGCAGCTTTGGACTAGCGGGGGGGTGGGCCCAGTACTTC. The full variable domain, in which reference TRBV7-8 and TRBJ2-5 provide the parts outside the CDR3, is GAGVSQSPRYKVAKRGQDVALRCDPISGHVSLFWYQQALGQGPEFLTYFQNEAQLDKSGLPSDRFFAERPEGSVSTLKIQRTQQEDSAVYLCASSFGLAGGWAQYFGPGTRLLVL.

The chain links TRBV29-1 to TRBJ2-1; D possibly corresponds to TRBD2 (7 bases). This CDR3 spans 15 amino acids. The V gene's germline CDR1 is SQVTM and CDR2 ANQGSEA. Trimming shortened V by 7 bases and J by 2 bases, and 18 bases separated the two germline ends. CDR3 nucleotide sequence: TGCAGCGCCAGAAAGGGAGGGGGAACCTACAATGAGCAGTTCTTC. Its translation: CSARKGGGTYNEQFF.

The chain has TRBV4-1 and TRBJ1-5; D remains unclear. CDR3 length: 17 residues. Germline CDR1 and CDR2: MGHRA and YSYEKL. The V gene lost 3 bases and the J gene lost 3 bases, with 18 bases spanning the gap. The CDR3 is CASSHTLTRGLNQPQHF. The CDR3 nucleotides are TGCGCCAGCAGCCATACCCTGACCCGAGGACTCAATCAGCCCCAGCATTTT.

The chain combines TRBV18 with TRBJ2-7; the match to TRBD1 covers 9 bases. Trimming at V came to 3 bases and at J to 3 bases, leaving 3 bases not matched to a gene. The CDR3 spans 14 residues. Germline loops: CDR1 KGHSH, CDR2 LQKENI. The DNA of the CDR3 is TGTGCCAGCTCACCCGAGACAGGGGGCTACGAGCAGTACTTC. This translates into CASSPETGGYEQYF.

The V gene is TRBV27, the J gene TRBJ1-4, with 9 bases matching TRBD1. The germline V gene encodes CDR1 MNHEY and CDR2 SMNVEV (reference sequence). The CDR3 spans 15 residues. V was pared by 4 bases and J by 3 bases, with 3 bases of the junction left unmatched. This chain's CDR3 is CASSYRQGANEKLFF. The CDR3 bases are TGTGCCAGCAGTTACAGACAGGGGGCTAATGAAAAACTGTTTTTT.

The V gene is TRBV6-6, the J gene TRBJ2-7; the match to TRBD1 covers 10 bases. Germline V gene data show CDR1 as MNHNY and CDR2 as SVGAGI (reference sequence). V was pared by 6 bases and J by 5 bases, with 7 bases of the junction left unmatched. The CDR3 is 14 residues long. The CDR3: CASSQLGQGNEQYF. DNA of the CDR3: TGTGCCAGCAGCCAATTGGGACAGGGGAACGAGCAGTACTTC.

The V gene is TRBV30, the J gene TRBJ2-5; a weak D match, TRBD1 (7 bases). The CDR3 is made up of 13 amino acids. V was pared by 5 bases and J by 4 bases, with 14 bases between. Per the germline V gene, CDR1 is GTSNPN and CDR2 is SVGIG (reference sequence). The CDR3 is CAWYPGGRETQYF. The CDR3 bases are TGTGCCTGGTACCCAGGGGGGCGAGAGACCCAGTACTTC.

The chain combines TRBV6-6 with TRBJ2-7; D unclear. Between the trimmed V and J ends, which lost 6 bases and 4 bases, there was a span of 13 bases. CDR1 is MNHNY and CDR2 is SVGAGI in the germline V gene (reference sequence). The CDR3 length is 13 residues. CDR3 sequence (DNA): TGTGCCAGCAGCCCGAGTGTTGCGTACGAGCAGTACTTC. Translated: CASSPSVAYEQYF.